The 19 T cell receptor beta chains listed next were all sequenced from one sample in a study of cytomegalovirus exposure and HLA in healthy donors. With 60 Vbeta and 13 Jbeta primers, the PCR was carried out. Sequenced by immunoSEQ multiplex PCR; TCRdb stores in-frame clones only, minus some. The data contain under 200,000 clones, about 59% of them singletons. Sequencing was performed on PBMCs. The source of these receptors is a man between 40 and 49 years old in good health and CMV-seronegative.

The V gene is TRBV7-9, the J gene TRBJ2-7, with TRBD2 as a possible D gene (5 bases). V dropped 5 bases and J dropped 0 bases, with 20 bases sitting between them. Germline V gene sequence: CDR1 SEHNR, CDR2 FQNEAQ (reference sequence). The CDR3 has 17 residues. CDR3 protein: CASSPEFGREGSYEQYF. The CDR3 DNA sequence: TGTGCCAGCAGCCCAGAGTTTGGCCGAGAGGGCTCCTACGAGCAGTACTTC.

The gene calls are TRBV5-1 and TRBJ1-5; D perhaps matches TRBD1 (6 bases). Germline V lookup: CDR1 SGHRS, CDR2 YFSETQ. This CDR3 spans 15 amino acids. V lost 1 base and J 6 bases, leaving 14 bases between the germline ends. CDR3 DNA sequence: TGCGCCAGCAGCTTGTTAGGGGGACGGGGTCAGCCCCAGCATTTT. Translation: CASSLLGGRGQPQHF.

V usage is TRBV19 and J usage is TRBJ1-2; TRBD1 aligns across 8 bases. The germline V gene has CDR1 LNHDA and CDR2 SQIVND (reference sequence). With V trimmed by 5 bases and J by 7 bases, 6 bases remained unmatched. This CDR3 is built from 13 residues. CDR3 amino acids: CASSLRDRSGYTF. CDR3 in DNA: TGTGCCAGTAGTCTCCGGGACAGGAGTGGCTACACCTTC.

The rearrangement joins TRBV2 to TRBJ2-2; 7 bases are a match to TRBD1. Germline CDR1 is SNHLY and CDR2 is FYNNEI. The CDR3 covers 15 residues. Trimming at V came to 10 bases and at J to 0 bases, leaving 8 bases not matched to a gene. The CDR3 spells CATGEGTANTGELFF. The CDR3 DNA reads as TGTGCCACAGGAGAGGGGACAGCGAACACCGGGGAGCTGTTTTTT. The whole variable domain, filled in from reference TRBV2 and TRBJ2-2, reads EPEVTQTPSHQVTQMGQEVILRCVPISNHLYFYWYRQILGQKVEFLVSFYNNEISEKSEIFDDQFSVERPDGSNFTLKIRSTKLEDSAMYFCATGEGTANTGELFFGEGSRLTVL.

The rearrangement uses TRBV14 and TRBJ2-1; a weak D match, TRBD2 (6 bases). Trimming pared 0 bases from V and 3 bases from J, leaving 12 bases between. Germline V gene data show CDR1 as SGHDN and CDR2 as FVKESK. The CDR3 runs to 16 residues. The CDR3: CASSQDELAIYNEQFF. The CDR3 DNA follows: TGTGCCAGCAGCCAAGATGAACTAGCCATCTACAATGAGCAGTTCTTC.

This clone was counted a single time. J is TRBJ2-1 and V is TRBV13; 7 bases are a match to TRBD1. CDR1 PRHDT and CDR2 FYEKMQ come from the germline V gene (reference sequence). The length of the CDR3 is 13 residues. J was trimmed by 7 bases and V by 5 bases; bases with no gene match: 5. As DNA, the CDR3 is TGTGCCAGCAGCCTAAACAGGGGTAATGAGCAGTTCTTC. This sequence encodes CASSLNRGNEQFF.

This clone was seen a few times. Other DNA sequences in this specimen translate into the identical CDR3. CDR3 amino acids: CASSPRGGYTGELFF. As DNA, the CDR3 is TGTGCCAGCAGCCCTAGGGGGGGGTACACCGGGGAGCTGTTTTTT. The V and J genes are TRBV7-2 and TRBJ2-2; tentatively, D is TRBD2 (7 bases). This CDR3 has 15 residues. The ends were cut back, 5 bases at V and 3 bases at J, with 13 bases in the middle. Germline CDR1 reads SGHTA; CDR2 reads FQGNSA.

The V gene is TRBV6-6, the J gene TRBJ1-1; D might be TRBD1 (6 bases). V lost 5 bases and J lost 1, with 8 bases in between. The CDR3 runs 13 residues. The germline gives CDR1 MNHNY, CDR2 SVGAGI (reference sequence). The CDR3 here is CASSPGANTEAFF. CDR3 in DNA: TGTGCCAGCAGTCCAGGGGCGAACACTGAAGCTTTCTTT.

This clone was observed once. CDR3 bases: TGCAGCGCCGAGGGGCCTACAGGGGATTTCAGTGGCTACACCTTC. Translation gives CSAEGPTGDFSGYTF. The chain uses TRBV29-1 and TRBJ1-2, with 7 bases that match TRBD1. The CDR3 covers 15 residues. With 7 bases clipped from V and 7 bases from J, the junction kept 18 bases outside the gene matches. Germline CDR1 reads SQVTM; CDR2 reads ANQGSEA.

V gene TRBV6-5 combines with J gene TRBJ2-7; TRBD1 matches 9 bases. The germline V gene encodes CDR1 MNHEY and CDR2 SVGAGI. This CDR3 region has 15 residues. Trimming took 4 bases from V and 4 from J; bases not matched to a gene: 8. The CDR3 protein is CASSSRGTGQYEQYF. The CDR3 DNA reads TGTGCCAGCAGTTCCCGCGGGACAGGGCAGTACGAGCAGTACTTC.

This CDR3 is CASSLVGRGRSTEAFF. In nucleotides, the CDR3 is TGTGCCAGCAGCTTGGTCGGGAGGGGGCGGAGCACTGAAGCTTTCTTT. The V call is TRBV5-6, the J call TRBJ1-1; 7 nucleotides agree with TRBD1. After removal of 0 bases from V and 4 bases from J, the junction contained 9 bases not matched to a gene. This CDR3 is 16 amino acids long. Germline V gene lookup returns CDR1 SGHDT and CDR2 YYEEEE.

CDR3 in DNA: TGTGCCTGGAGTGTACGGGGGGCGACAGAGCAGTACTTC. Its protein is CAWSVRGATEQYF. The V gene is TRBV30, the J gene TRBJ2-7; TRBD2 might be the D (7 bases). The V end lost 0 bases, the J end lost 7 bases, and 13 bases lay between the germline ends. This CDR3 is 13 amino acids long. From germline, CDR1 is GTSNPN and CDR2 SVGIG (reference sequence). The full variable domain, rest sourced from reference TRBV30 and TRBJ2-7, is SQTIHQWPATLVQPVGSPLSLECTVEGTSNPNLYWYRQAAGRGLQLLFYSVGIGQISSEVPQNLSASRPQDRQFILSSKKLLLSDSGFYLCAWSVRGATEQYFGPGTRLTVT.

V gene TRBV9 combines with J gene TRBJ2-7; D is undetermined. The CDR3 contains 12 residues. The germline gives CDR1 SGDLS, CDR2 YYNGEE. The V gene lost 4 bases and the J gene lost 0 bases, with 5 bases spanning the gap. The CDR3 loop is CASSPSSYEQYF. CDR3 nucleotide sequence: TGTGCCAGCAGCCCTAGCTCCTACGAGCAGTACTTC.

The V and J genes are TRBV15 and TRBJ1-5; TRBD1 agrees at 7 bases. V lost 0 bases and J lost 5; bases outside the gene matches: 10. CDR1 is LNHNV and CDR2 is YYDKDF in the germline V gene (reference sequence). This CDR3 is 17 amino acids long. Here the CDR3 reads CATSRETGTVGDQPQHF. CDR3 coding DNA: TGTGCCACCAGCAGAGAAACCGGGACAGTAGGGGATCAGCCCCAGCATTTT.

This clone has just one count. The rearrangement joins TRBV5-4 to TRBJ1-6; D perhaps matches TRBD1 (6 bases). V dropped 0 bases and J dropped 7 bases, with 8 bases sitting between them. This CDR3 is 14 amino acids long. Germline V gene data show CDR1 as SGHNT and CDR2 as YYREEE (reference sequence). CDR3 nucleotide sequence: TGTGCCAGCAGCTTGGACAGGGCAAATTCACCCCTCCACTTT. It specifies CASSLDRANSPLHF.

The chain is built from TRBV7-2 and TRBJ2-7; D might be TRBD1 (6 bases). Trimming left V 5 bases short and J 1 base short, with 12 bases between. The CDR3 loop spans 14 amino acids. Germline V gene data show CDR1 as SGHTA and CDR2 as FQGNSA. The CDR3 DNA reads TGTGCCAGCAGCCCGGTGGGGACATCCTACGAGCAGTACTTC. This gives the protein CASSPVGTSYEQYF.

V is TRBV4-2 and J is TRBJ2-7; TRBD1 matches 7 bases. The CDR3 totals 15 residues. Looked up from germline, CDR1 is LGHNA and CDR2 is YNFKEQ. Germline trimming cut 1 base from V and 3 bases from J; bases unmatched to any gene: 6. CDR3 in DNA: TGTGCCAGCAGCCAAGGACAGGGTATGGACTACGAGCAGTACTTC. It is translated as CASSQGQGMDYEQYF.

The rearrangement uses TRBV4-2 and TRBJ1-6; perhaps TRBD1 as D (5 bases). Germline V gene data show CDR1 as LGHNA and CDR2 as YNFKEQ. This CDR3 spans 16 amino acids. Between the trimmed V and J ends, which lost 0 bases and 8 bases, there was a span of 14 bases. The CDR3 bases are TGTGCCAGCAGCCAAGAGGTAACAGGCGAATATTCACCCCTCCACTTT. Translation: CASSQEVTGEYSPLHF.

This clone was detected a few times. The CDR3 reads CSATTDTQYF. The DNA for the CDR3 is TGCAGTGCCACTACAGATACGCAGTATTTT. The genes are TRBV20-1 and TRBJ2-3; D is unresolved. CDR3 length: 10 amino acids. CDR1 is DFQATT and CDR2 is SNEGSKA in the germline V gene (reference sequence). V was pared by 6 bases and J by 3 bases, with 4 bases between.